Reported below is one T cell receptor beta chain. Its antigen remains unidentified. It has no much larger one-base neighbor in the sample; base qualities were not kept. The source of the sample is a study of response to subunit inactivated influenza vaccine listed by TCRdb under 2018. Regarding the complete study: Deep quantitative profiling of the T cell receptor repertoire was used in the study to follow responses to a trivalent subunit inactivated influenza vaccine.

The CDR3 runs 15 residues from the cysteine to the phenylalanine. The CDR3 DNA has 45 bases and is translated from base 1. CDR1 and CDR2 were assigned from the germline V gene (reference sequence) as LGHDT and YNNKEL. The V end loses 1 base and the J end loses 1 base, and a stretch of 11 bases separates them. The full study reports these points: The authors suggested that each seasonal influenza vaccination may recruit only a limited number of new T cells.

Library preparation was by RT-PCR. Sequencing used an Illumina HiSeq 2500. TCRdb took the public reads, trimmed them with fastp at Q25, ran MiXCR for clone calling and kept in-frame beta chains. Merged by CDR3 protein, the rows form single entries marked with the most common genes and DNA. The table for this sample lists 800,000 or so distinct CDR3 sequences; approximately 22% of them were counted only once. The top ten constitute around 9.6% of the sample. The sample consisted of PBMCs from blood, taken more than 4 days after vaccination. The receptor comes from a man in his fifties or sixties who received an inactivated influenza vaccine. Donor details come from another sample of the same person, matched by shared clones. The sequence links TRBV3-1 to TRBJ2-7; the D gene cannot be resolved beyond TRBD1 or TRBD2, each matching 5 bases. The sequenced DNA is TGTGCCAGCAGCCAAGCCCCGGGACGGTCCTACGAGCAGTACTTC. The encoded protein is CASSQAPGRSYEQYF.